This T cell receptor (beta chain) was retrieved from a study of CD8+ T cells in alopecia areata. Study context: Dosing with tofacitinib proceeded for 6 to 18 months, followed by 6 months off drug.

The authors extracted RNA and reverse transcribed it into cDNA as the sequencing template. Clones were read by immunoSEQ multiplex PCR, and TCRdb kept only the in-frame ones, dropping some. The table records hundreds of thousands of clones, 35% to 40% of them present only once. Study observations and caveats: Many expanded lesional clones stayed in scalp and blood while on tofacitinib. Mice showed clearer TCR sharing than patients did, a gap that was possibly HLA-related. Uncertainty remains about how baseline CD8+ expansion links to response, with one nonresponder.

Germline loops: CDR1 DFQATT, CDR2 SNEGSKA (reference sequence). Trimming removed 5 bases at V and 6 bases at J, with 8 bases between. The CDR3 contains 11 residues. About this clone: The antigen is not known.

The treatment is: oral pan-JAK inhibitor, 5-10 mg twice daily. This chain connects TRBV20-1 to TRBJ2-1, with D unclear. Sequencing used CD4+ T cells sorted from blood, obtained at approximately week 30, from a patient treated with tofacitinib. The TCR comes from a human donor with alopecia areata. This CDR3 reads CSAGVGNEQFF. CDR3 in DNA: TGCAGTGCTGGCGTCGGCAATGAGCAGTTCTTC.